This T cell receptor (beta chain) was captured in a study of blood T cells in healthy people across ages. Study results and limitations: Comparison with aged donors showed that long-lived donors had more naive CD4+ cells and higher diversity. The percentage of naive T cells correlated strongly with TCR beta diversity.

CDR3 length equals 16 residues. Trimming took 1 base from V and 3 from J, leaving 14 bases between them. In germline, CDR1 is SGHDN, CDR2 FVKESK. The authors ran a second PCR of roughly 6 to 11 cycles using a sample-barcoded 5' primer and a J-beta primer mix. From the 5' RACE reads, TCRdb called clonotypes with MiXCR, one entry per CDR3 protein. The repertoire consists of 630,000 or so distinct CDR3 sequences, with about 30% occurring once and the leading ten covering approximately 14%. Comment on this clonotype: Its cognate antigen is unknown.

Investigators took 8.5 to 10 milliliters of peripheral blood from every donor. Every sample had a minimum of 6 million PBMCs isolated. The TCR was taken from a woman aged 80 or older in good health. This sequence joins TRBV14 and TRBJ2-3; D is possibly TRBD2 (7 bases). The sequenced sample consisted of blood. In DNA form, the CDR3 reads TGTGCCAGCAGCCAAGTAAGGGGGGGCCTTACAGATACGCAGTATTTT. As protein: CASSQVRGGLTDTQYF.